This T cell receptor (beta chain) comes out of a study of blood T cell dynamics during melanoma immunotherapy. Measured with immunoSEQ multiplex PCR; TCRdb has only the in-frame clones, and not every one. Among around 10,000 clones listed, roughly 85% were seen once. This clone has just one count. The time point here: pre-treatment baseline. Patients with prior systemic cancer treatment, concomitant immunosuppressants, or other active malignancies were excluded. The material was blood, obtained from a patient treated with checkpoint blockade. The TCR was taken from a human donor with melanoma.

The CDR3 here is CASKTGNNQPQHF. The CDR3, as DNA: TGTGCCAGCAAGACAGGGAACAATCAGCCCCAGCATTTT. The chain carries TRBV6-1 and TRBJ1-5; the match to TRBD1 covers 7 bases. This CDR3 region has 13 residues. The V segment lost 7 bases and the J segment 3 bases; nucleotides outside the gene matches: 3. Germline lookup yields CDR1 MNHNS and CDR2 SASEGT.